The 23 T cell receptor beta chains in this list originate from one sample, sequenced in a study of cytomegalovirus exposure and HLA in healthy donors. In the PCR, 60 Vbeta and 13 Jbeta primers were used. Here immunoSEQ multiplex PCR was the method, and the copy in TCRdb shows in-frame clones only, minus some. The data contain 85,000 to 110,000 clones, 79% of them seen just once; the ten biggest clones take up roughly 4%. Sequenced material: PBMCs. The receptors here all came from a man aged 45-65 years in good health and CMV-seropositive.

CDR3 coding DNA: TGTGCCAGCAGCTGGACAATGGATGAGTACGAGCAGTACTTC. This translates into CASSWTMDEYEQYF. The chain has TRBV7-9 and TRBJ2-7, with D possibly being TRBD1 (5 bases). Germline V gene data show CDR1 as SEHNR and CDR2 as FQNEAQ (reference sequence). This CDR3 is 14 amino acids long. Deletions cut 4 bases from V and 4 bases from J, with 14 bases between. Based on the CDR3 plus reference TRBV7-9 and TRBJ2-7, the full variable domain is DTGVSQNPRHKITKRGQNVTFRCDPISEHNRLYWYRQTLGQGPEFLTYFQNEAQLEKSRLLSDRFSAERPKGSFSTLEIQRTEQGDSAMYLCASSWTMDEYEQYFGPGTRLTVT.

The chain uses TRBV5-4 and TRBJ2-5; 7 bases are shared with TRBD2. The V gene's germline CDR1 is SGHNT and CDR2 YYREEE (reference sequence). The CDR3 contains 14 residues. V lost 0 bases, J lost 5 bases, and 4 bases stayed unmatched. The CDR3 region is CASSLGTRGETQYF. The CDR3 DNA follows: TGTGCCAGCAGCTTGGGGACTAGAGGGGAGACCCAGTACTTC.

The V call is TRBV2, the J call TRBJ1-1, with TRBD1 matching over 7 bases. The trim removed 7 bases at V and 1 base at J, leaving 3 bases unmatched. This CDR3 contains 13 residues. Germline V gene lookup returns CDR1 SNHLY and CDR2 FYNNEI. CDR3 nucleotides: TGTGCCAGCACGGCAGGGGGGAACACTGAAGCTTTCTTT. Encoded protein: CASTAGGNTEAFF.

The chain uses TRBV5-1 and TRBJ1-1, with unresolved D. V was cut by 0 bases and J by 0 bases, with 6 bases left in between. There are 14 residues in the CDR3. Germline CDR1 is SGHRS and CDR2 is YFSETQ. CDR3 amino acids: CASSLEQMNTEAFF. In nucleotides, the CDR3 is TGCGCCAGCAGCTTGGAACAGATGAACACTGAAGCTTTCTTT.

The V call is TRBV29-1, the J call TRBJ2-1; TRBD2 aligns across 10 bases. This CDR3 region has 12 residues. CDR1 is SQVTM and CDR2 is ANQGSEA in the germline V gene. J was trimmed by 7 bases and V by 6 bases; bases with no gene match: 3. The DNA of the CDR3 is TGCAGCGTGGGACTAGCGCTTAATGAGCAGTTCTTC. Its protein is CSVGLALNEQFF.

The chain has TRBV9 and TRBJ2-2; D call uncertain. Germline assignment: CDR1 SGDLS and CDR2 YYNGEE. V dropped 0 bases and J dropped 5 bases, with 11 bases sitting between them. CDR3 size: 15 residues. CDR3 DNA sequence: TGTGCCAGCAGCGTAGGCCCGGAACTAACCGGGGAGCTGTTTTTT. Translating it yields CASSVGPELTGELFF.

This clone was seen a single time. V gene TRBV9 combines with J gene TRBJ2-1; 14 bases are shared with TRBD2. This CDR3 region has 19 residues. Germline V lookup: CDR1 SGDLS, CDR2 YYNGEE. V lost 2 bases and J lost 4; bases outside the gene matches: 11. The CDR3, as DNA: TGTGCCAGCAGCGTCCAGGGACTAGCGGGAGAGAGGGTTTACAATGAGCAGTTCTTC. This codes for CASSVQGLAGERVYNEQFF.

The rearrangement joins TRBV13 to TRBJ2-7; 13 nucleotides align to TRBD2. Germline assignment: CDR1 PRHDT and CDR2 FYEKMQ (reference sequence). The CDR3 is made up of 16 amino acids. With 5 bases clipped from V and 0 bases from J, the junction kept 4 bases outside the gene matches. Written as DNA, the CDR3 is TGTGCCAGCAGCAAAGGACTAGCGGGGGCCTCCTACGAGCAGTACTTC. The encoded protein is CASSKGLAGASYEQYF. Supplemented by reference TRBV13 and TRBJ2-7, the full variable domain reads AAGVIQSPRHLIKEKRETATLKCYPIPRHDTVYWYQQGPGQDPQFLISFYEKMQSDKGSIPDRFSAQQFSDYHSELNMSSLELGDSALYFCASSKGLAGASYEQYFGPGTRLTVT.

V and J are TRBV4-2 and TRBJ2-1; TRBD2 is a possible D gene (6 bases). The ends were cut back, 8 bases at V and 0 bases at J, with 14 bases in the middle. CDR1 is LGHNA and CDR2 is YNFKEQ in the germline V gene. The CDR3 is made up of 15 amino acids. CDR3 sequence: CASQLAKSSYNEQFF. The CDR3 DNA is TGTGCCAGCCAACTAGCCAAGAGCTCCTACAATGAGCAGTTCTTC.

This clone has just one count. The CDR3 coding sequence is TGTGCCAGTCCTATGAGGGGGAAGGACACTGAAGCTTTCTTT. This encodes CASPMRGKDTEAFF. The chain joins TRBV6-5 to TRBJ1-1; maybe TRBD1 (6 bases). V dropped 9 bases and J dropped 3 bases, with 17 bases sitting between them. Germline CDR1 MNHEY, CDR2 SVGAGI. The CDR3 spans 14 residues.

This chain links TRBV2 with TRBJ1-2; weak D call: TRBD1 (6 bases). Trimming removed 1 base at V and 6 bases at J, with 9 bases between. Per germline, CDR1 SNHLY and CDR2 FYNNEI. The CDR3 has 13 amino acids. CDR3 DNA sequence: TGTGCCAGCAGTGAAGGGCAGGGGAATGGCTACACCTTC. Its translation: CASSEGQGNGYTF.

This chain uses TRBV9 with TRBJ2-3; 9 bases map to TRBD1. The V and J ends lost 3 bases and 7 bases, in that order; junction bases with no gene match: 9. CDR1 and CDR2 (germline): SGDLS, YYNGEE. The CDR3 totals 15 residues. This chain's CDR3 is CASSAGTGGGYTQYF. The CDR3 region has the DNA TGTGCCAGCAGCGCCGGAACAGGGGGCGGATATACGCAGTATTTT. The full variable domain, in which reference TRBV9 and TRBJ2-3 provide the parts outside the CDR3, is DSGVTQTPKHLITATGQRVTLRCSPRSGDLSVYWYQQSLDQGLQFLIQYYNGEERAKGNILERFSAQQFPDLHSELNLSSLELGDSALYFCASSAGTGGGYTQYFGPGTRLTVL.

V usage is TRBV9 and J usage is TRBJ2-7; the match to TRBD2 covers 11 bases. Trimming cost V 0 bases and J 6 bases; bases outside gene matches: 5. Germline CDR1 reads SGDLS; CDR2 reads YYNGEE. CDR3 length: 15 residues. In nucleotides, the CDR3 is TGTGCCAGCAGCGTAGTCGGGACTAGCGGAAGCGAGCAGTACTTC. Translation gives CASSVVGTSGSEQYF.

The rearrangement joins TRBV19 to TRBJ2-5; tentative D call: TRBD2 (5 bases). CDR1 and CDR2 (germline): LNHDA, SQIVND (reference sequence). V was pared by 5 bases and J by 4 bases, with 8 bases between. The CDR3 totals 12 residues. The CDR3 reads CASSEGRETQYF. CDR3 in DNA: TGTGCCAGTAGTGAAGGGAGAGAGACCCAGTACTTC.

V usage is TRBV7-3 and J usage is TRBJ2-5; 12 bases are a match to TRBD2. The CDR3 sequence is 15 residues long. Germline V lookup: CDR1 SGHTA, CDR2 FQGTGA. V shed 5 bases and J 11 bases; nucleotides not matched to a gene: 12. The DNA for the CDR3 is TGTGCCAGCAGCCCACTAGCGGGAGGTTCTGGGGAGCAGTACTTC. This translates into CASSPLAGGSGEQYF.

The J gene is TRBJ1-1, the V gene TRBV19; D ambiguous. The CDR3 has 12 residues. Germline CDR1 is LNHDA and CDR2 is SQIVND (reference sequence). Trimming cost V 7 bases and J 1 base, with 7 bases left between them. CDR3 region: CASTRENTEAFF. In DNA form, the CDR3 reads TGTGCCAGTACCCGGGAGAACACTGAAGCTTTCTTT.

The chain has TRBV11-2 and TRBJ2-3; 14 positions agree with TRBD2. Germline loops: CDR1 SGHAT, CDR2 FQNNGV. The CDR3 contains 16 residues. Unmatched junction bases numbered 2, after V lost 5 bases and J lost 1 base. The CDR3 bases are TGTGCCAGCAGCCGACTAGCGGGAGGGGGCACAGATACGCAGTATTTT. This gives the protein CASSRLAGGGTDTQYF.

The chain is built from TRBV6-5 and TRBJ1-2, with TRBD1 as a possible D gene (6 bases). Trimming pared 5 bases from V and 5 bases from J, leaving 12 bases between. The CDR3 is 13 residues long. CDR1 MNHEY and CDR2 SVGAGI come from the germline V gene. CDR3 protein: CASSRDTAYGYTF. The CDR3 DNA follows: TGTGCCAGCAGTCGGGACACCGCATATGGCTACACCTTC.

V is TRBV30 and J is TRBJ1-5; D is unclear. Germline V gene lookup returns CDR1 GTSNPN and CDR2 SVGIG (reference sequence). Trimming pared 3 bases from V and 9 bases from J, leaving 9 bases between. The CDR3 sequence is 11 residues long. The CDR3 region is CAWRREGPQHF. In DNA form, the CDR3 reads TGTGCCTGGAGGAGAGAGGGGCCCCAGCATTTT.

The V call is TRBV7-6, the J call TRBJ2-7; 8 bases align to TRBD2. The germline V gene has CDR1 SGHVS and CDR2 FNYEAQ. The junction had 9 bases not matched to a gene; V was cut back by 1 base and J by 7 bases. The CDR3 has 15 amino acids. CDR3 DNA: TGTGCCAGCAGCTTAGGCGGGCGGGGGGCTCATGAGCAGTACTTC. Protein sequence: CASSLGGRGAHEQYF.

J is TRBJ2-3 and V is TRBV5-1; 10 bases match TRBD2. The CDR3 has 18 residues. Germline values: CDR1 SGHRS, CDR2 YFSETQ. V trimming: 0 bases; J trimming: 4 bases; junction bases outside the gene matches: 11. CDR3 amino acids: CASSLGASGRRGADTQYF. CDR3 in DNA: TGCGCCAGCAGCTTGGGGGCTAGCGGGAGAAGAGGCGCAGATACGCAGTATTTT.

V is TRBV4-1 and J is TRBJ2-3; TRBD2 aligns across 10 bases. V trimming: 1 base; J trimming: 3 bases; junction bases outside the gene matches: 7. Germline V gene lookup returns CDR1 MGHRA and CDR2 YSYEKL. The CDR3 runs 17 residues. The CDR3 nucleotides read TGCGCCAGCAGCCAAGGGCCAGCGGGAGGGACGACAGATACGCAGTATTTT. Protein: CASSQGPAGGTTDTQYF.

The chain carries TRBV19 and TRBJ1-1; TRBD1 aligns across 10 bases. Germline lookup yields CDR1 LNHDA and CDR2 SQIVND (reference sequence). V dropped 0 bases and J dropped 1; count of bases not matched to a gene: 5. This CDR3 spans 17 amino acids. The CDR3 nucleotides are TGTGCCAGTAGTATAGAAGACAGGGGGCGAGGGAACACTGAAGCTTTCTTT. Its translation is CASSIEDRGRGNTEAFF.